These 12 T cell receptor beta chains originate from one sample sequenced in a study of blood T cell repertoires in COVID-19. Repertoires were generated with immunoSEQ multiplex PCR, while TCRdb's copy carries only in-frame clones and drops some. The sample has some 400,000 clones, approximately 86% seen once. Sequenced input: peripheral blood. The receptors were gathered from a human donor in a cohort sampled during active COVID-19.

This sequence joins TRBV5-6 and TRBJ1-1; 10 nucleotides match TRBD1. The CDR3 is 17 amino acids. Germline V gives CDR1 SGHDT, CDR2 YYEEEE. J lost 0 bases, V lost 0 bases, and 5 bases had no gene match. Here the CDR3 reads CASSLEGQGPLNTEAFF. The CDR3 DNA sequence: TGTGCCAGCAGCTTGGAGGGACAGGGGCCTCTGAACACTGAAGCTTTCTTT.

The chain uses TRBV12-3 or TRBV12-4 and TRBJ2-2; D unresolved. The CDR3 runs to 12 residues. Trimming took off 7 bases at V and 6 bases at J, with 9 bases between the two ends. CDR3 DNA: TGTGCCAGCACCCCGGTCGCCGGGGAGCTGTTTTTT. The encoded protein is CASTPVAGELFF.

The chain recombines TRBV2 with TRBJ1-2, with 9 bases lining up with TRBD1. The CDR3 loop spans 16 amino acids. Germline CDR1 SNHLY, CDR2 FYNNEI. V dropped 7 bases and J dropped 6; count of bases not matched to a gene: 15. The DNA for the CDR3 is TGTGCCAGCATTCCGGGGGACAGGGCTTTCACCCATGGCTACACCTTC. It specifies CASIPGDRAFTHGYTF. Full variable domain (remainder filled in from reference TRBV2 and TRBJ1-2): EPEVTQTPSHQVTQMGQEVILRCVPISNHLYFYWYRQILGQKVEFLVSFYNNEISEKSEIFDDQFSVERPDGSNFTLKIRSTKLEDSAMYFCASIPGDRAFTHGYTFGSGTRLTVV.

This chain joins TRBV12-3 or TRBV12-4 and TRBJ2-4, with 8 bases that match TRBD2. Unmatched junction bases numbered 4, after V lost 6 bases and J lost 9 bases. CDR3 length: 12 amino acids. In nucleotides, the CDR3 is TGTGCCAGCAGACCCAGCGGGGGCATTCAGTACTTC. It codes for CASRPSGGIQYF.

The chain uses TRBV24-1 and TRBJ1-5, with 7 positions matching TRBD1. The CDR3 runs to 16 residues. Germline loops: CDR1 KGHDR, CDR2 SFDVKD. The ends lost 5 bases at V and 9 bases at J; junction bases unmatched: 15. The CDR3 nucleotides read TGTGCCACCAGTGTCCGAGAGGACAGGCCATGTTGGCCCCAGCATTTT. It encodes CATSVREDRPCWPQHF.

This clone was recorded only once. The chain has TRBV29-1 and TRBJ1-5; 8 bases map to TRBD1. This CDR3 is 14 amino acids long. The V gene's germline CDR1 is SQVTM and CDR2 ANQGSEA. The ends lost 6 bases at V and 2 bases at J; junction bases unmatched: 6. The CDR3 spells CSVGDRGGNQPQHF. CDR3 nucleotide sequence: TGCAGCGTGGGAGACAGGGGTGGCAATCAGCCCCAGCATTTT.

This clone was picked up a small number of times. The V call is TRBV6-5, the J call TRBJ1-2, with 7 bases fitting TRBD1. Trimming at V came to 7 bases and at J to 3 bases, leaving 5 bases not matched to a gene. The CDR3 sequence is 13 residues long. Germline V gene data show CDR1 as MNHEY and CDR2 as SVGAGI. CDR3 bases: TGTGCCAGCACCCACAGGGGTGACTATGGCTACACCTTC. It specifies CASTHRGDYGYTF.

This sequence joins TRBV9 and TRBJ2-1; 8 nucleotides match TRBD2. CDR1 and CDR2 from the germline V gene are SGDLS and YYNGEE. The CDR3 is made up of 23 amino acids. The junction had 30 bases not matched to a gene; V was cut back by 0 bases and J by 7 bases. CDR3 coding DNA: TGTGCCAGCAGCGTAGATCGAGCTAGCGGGCTATCCCCCCCACACCCTGCGGAAAATGAGCAGTTCTTC. Its translation: CASSVDRASGLSPPHPAENEQFF.

The chain recombines TRBV29-1 with TRBJ2-5, with TRBD2 identical over 7 bases. The CDR3 has 13 residues. The trim removed 6 bases at V and 2 bases at J, leaving 6 bases unmatched. In germline, CDR1 is SQVTM, CDR2 ANQGSEA. CDR3 sequence reads: CSVPASGQETQYF. CDR3 in DNA: TGCAGCGTCCCCGCTAGCGGACAAGAGACCCAGTACTTC. The full variable domain, rest sourced from reference TRBV29-1 and TRBJ2-5, is SAVISQKPSRDICQRGTSLTIQCQVDSQVTMMFWYRQQPGQSLTLIATANQGSEATYESGFVIDKFPISRPNLTFSTLTVSNMSPEDSSIYLCSVPASGQETQYFGPGTRLLVL.

This chain joins TRBV5-1 and TRBJ2-7; TRBD1 agrees at 9 bases. CDR1 is SGHRS, CDR2 YFSETQ, per germline. The CDR3 extends over 15 amino acids. The junction had 11 bases not matched to a gene; V was cut back by 5 bases and J by 5 bases. CDR3 in amino acids: CASRLTGTGPHEQYF. Here the CDR3 DNA reads TGCGCCAGCAGATTAACCGGGACAGGGCCCCACGAGCAGTACTTC.

This clone came up a few times. This chain joins TRBV6-4 and TRBJ2-1, with 11 bases identical to TRBD2. Trimming at V came to 3 bases and at J to 8 bases, leaving 9 bases not matched to a gene. Germline assignment: CDR1 MRHNA and CDR2 SNTAGT. The CDR3 extends over 16 amino acids. Written as DNA, the CDR3 is TGTGCCAGCAGTGAACAAACTAGCGGGAGTTTCGATGAGCAGTTCTTC. It encodes CASSEQTSGSFDEQFF.

The CDR3 sequence: CATSDWDTGDNEQFF. The CDR3 DNA sequence: TGTGCCACCAGTGATTGGGACACCGGAGACAATGAGCAGTTCTTC. This sequence joins TRBV24-1 and TRBJ2-1; TRBD1 is a possible D gene (6 bases). Per germline, CDR1 KGHDR and CDR2 SFDVKD. Deletions cut 2 bases from V and 5 bases from J, with 12 bases between. The CDR3 has 15 amino acids.